These 25 T cell receptor beta chains share one sample of origin, sequenced in a study of T-cell memory formation after mild COVID-19. MiXCR, applied by TCRdb to the 5' RACE reads, yields one record per CDR3 protein. The sample lists 310,000 or so distinct CDR3 sequences, about a sixth seen once, with 22% in the top ten. The sample comprised PBMCs or a T cell subset sorted from them (not recorded which). The receptors here all came from a man between 18 and 35 years old who had mild COVID-19 (a few samples of this study predate the infection). Cell type and time point are not known.

This chain connects TRBV29-1 to TRBJ1-1; unclear D gene. From germline, CDR1 is SQVTM and CDR2 ANQGSEA. Trimming cost V 5 bases and J 1 base, with 8 bases left between them. This CDR3 has 12 residues. CDR3 residues: CSVKRRNTEAFF. DNA for the CDR3: TGCAGCGTTAAGAGACGGAACACTGAAGCTTTCTTT.

This clonotype occurred many times. The chain employs TRBV7-2 and TRBJ2-3, with D unresolved. Germline loops: CDR1 SGHTA, CDR2 FQGNSA. The CDR3 spans 16 residues. Trimming stripped 2 bases from V and 0 bases from J, with 12 bases between. The CDR3 loop reads CASSLSRAVSTDTQYF. The CDR3 nucleotides are TGTGCCAGCAGCTTAAGTCGGGCAGTAAGCACAGATACGCAGTATTTT.

This clonotype was seen more than once but under ten times. This chain connects TRBV5-1 to TRBJ1-6, with D perhaps TRBD1 (6 bases). The V end was cut by 5 bases, the J end by 5 bases, with 14 bases between. Per germline, CDR1 SGHRS and CDR2 YFSETQ. The CDR3 loop spans 15 amino acids. CDR3 region: CASRPQGSDNSPLHF. Written as DNA, the CDR3 is TGCGCCAGCAGACCTCAGGGGTCAGATAATTCACCCCTCCACTTT.

The chain has TRBV4-2 and TRBJ2-1; 10 bases fit TRBD2. The junction had 6 bases not matched to a gene; V was cut back by 1 base and J by 6 bases. The CDR3 extends over 16 amino acids. Germline V lookup: CDR1 LGHNA, CDR2 YNFKEQ. The DNA of the CDR3 is TGTGCCAGCAGCCAAGTCCTAGCGGGGGCAATCAATGAGCAGTTCTTC. It yields the protein CASSQVLAGAINEQFF.

The chain carries TRBV5-1 and TRBJ1-1, with 9 bases identical to TRBD1. The CDR3 extends over 15 amino acids. Trimming removed 4 bases from V and 4 bases from J; junction bases left unmatched: 8. Germline-derived CDR1 and CDR2 are SGHRS and YFSETQ. CDR3: CASSGLQGAGTEAFF. In DNA form, the CDR3 reads TGCGCCAGCAGCGGACTACAGGGGGCCGGCACTGAAGCTTTCTTT.

In its sample, this clonotype was seen a few times. The genes are TRBV29-1 and TRBJ2-3; D is uncertain. Trimming pared 4 bases from V and 1 base from J, leaving 15 bases between. The CDR3 length is 15 residues. Germline V gene sequence: CDR1 SQVTM, CDR2 ANQGSEA. The DNA for the CDR3 is TGCAGCGTTGGTCAGGAAACTACTCGCACAGATACGCAGTATTTT. As protein: CSVGQETTRTDTQYF.

This clonotype was found once. The chain combines TRBV7-2 with TRBJ2-2; maybe TRBD1 (6 bases). V shed 1 base and J shed 5 bases, with 14 bases lying between them. There are 16 residues in the CDR3. The germline V gene encodes CDR1 SGHTA and CDR2 FQGNSA. The CDR3 loop reads CASSLGGGYLTGELFF. Written as DNA, the CDR3 is TGTGCCAGCAGCTTAGGTGGGGGCTATTTGACCGGGGAGCTGTTTTTT.

In its sample, this clonotype was seen a few times. The CDR3 loop is CATSRDLSSSYEQYF. Written as DNA, the CDR3 is TGTGCCACCAGCAGAGATCTTAGCAGCTCCTACGAGCAGTACTTC. The rearrangement uses TRBV15 and TRBJ2-7; unclear D gene. Between the trimmed V and J ends, which lost 0 bases and 0 bases, there was a span of 9 bases. The CDR3 is made up of 15 amino acids. In germline, CDR1 is LNHNV, CDR2 YYDKDF (reference sequence).

CDR3 nucleotides: TGCGCCAGCAGCCAAGGTTTACCCACAGATACGCAGTATTTT. The encoded protein is CASSQGLPTDTQYF. The chain carries TRBV4-1 and TRBJ2-3; D unresolved. Per germline, CDR1 MGHRA and CDR2 YSYEKL. Trimming removed 1 base from V and 2 bases from J, with 7 bases in between. The CDR3 is 14 amino acids.

J is TRBJ2-7 and V is TRBV15; TRBD2 aligns across 13 bases. The CDR3 runs 14 residues. V was clipped by 11 bases and J by 4 bases; unmatched bases: 8. Per germline, CDR1 LNHNV and CDR2 YYDKDF (reference sequence). The CDR3 sequence is CAPWTSGGYYEQYV. The CDR3 nucleotides are TGTGCCCCTTGGACTAGCGGGGGCTATTACGAGCAGTACGTC.

The chain employs TRBV7-9 and TRBJ2-1; 8 bases agree with TRBD2. Germline V lookup: CDR1 SEHNR, CDR2 FQNEAQ (reference sequence). J lost 3 bases, V lost 3 bases, and 4 bases had no gene match. This CDR3 comprises 15 residues. CDR3 in amino acids: CASSFAGGLYNEQFF. The CDR3, as DNA: TGTGCCAGCAGCTTTGCGGGAGGCCTCTACAATGAGCAGTTCTTC.

The J gene is TRBJ1-1, the V gene TRBV12-3 or TRBV12-4; 10 bases map to TRBD1. V lost 6 bases, J lost 1 base, and 5 bases stayed unmatched. This CDR3 spans 15 amino acids. The CDR3 region has the DNA TGTGCCAGCAGGTCCGGGACAGGGGAGAACACTGAAGCTTTCTTT. Amino acids: CASRSGTGENTEAFF.

This clonotype was observed a few times. The chain carries TRBV18 and TRBJ2-7; TRBD1 agrees at 9 bases. The CDR3 spans 15 residues. CDR1 is KGHSH and CDR2 is LQKENI in the germline V gene. The J segment lost 4 bases and the V segment lost 0 bases, leaving 4 bases of the junction unmatched. CDR3 sequence: CASSPPGQGRYEQYF. The CDR3 DNA follows: TGTGCCAGCTCACCACCGGGACAGGGCCGATACGAGCAGTACTTC.

This chain joins TRBV12-5 and TRBJ2-7; no reliable D call. The V gene lost 6 bases and the J gene lost 2 bases, with 11 bases spanning the gap. Germline CDR1 LGHNT, CDR2 FRNRAP. The CDR3 length is 13 residues. The CDR3 DNA sequence: TGTGCTAGTGGGGAGCTAGGGCCCTACGAGCAGTACTTC. It specifies CASGELGPYEQYF.

Comments on this clonotype: Since a much larger clone is just one base distant, this may be a read error. The V gene is TRBV5-6, the J gene TRBJ1-1; a weak D match, TRBD1 (5 bases). Trimming took 7 bases from V and 1 from J, leaving 11 bases between them. The CDR3 has 13 residues. CDR1 and CDR2 (germline): SGHDT, YYEEEE. CDR3 nucleotides: TGTGCCAGCCCTGGGACGTGGAACACTGAAGCTTTCTTT. The encoded protein is CASPGTWNTEAFF.

The V gene is TRBV24-1, the J gene TRBJ2-5; D may be TRBD1 (6 bases). Looked up from germline, CDR1 is KGHDR and CDR2 is SFDVKD. The CDR3 spans 15 residues. Trimming shortened V by 4 bases and J by 0 bases, and 11 bases separated the two germline ends. The CDR3 nucleotides are TGTGCCACCAGTGAGACAAGGGGGTACCAAGAGACCCAGTACTTC. Its protein is CATSETRGYQETQYF.

The chain combines TRBV11-2 with TRBJ1-2; TRBD1 aligns across 8 bases. CDR1 and CDR2 from the germline V gene are SGHAT and FQNNGV. V was pared by 2 bases and J by 1 base, with 15 bases of the junction left unmatched. The CDR3 covers 19 residues. CDR3 amino acids: CASSLRLQGARTFNYGYTF. The CDR3 region has the DNA TGTGCCAGCAGCTTAAGGCTTCAGGGGGCGCGGACGTTTAACTATGGCTACACCTTC.

This clonotype turned up a few times. This chain uses TRBV12-3 or TRBV12-4 with TRBJ1-1; D not certain. The CDR3 has 11 residues. V was cut by 7 bases and J by 10 bases, with 13 bases left in between. This chain's CDR3 is CASTPGSRAFF. CDR3 bases: TGTGCCAGCACCCCCGGTTCACGAGCTTTCTTT.

J is TRBJ2-4 and V is TRBV6-1, with 13 bases lining up with TRBD2. Losses at the gene ends were 2 bases for V and 1 base for J; bases not matched to a gene: 5. The CDR3 has 18 amino acids. The germline V gene has CDR1 MNHNS and CDR2 SASEGT. CDR3 bases: TGTGCCAGCAGTGAAACACTAGCGGGGGGGCTGGCCAAAAACATTCAGTACTTC. It is translated as CASSETLAGGLAKNIQYF.

The chain uses TRBV7-9 and TRBJ1-1; no definite D call. The CDR3 loop spans 16 amino acids. Germline values: CDR1 SEHNR, CDR2 FQNEAQ (reference sequence). V shed 1 base and J shed 0 bases, with 12 bases lying between them. CDR3 sequence reads: CASSLGIPLMNTEAFF. The CDR3 coding sequence is TGTGCCAGCAGCTTAGGGATCCCTCTTATGAACACTGAAGCTTTCTTT. Filled out from reference TRBV7-9 and TRBJ1-1, the complete variable domain reads DTGVSQNPRHKITKRGQNVTFRCDPISEHNRLYWYRQTLGQGPEFLTYFQNEAQLEKSRLLSDRFSAERPKGSFSTLEIQRTEQGDSAMYLCASSLGIPLMNTEAFFGQGTRLTVV.

The sample holds a few counts of this clonotype. The chain employs TRBV20-1 and TRBJ2-2; 9 bases match TRBD2. This CDR3 has 13 amino acids. CDR1 is DFQATT, CDR2 SNEGSKA, per germline (reference sequence). The trim removed 1 base at V and 10 bases at J, leaving 4 bases unmatched. The CDR3 protein is CSARVASGAELFF. The CDR3 nucleotides read TGCAGTGCTAGAGTAGCTAGCGGGGCGGAGCTGTTTTTT.

V usage is TRBV4-2 and J usage is TRBJ2-5; D is perhaps TRBD1 or TRBD2 (5 bases each). CDR3 length equals 14 residues. V shed 4 bases and J shed 2 bases, with 11 bases lying between them. Germline V gene data show CDR1 as LGHNA and CDR2 as YNFKEQ. The CDR3 loop is CASSPVGTQETQYF. The CDR3 DNA follows: TGTGCCAGCAGCCCCGTCGGGACGCAAGAGACCCAGTACTTC.

In its sample, this clonotype was seen a few times. The J gene is TRBJ2-3, the V gene TRBV4-1; 10 bases are shared with TRBD1. The germline V gene encodes CDR1 MGHRA and CDR2 YSYEKL. The CDR3 sequence is 15 residues long. The V segment lost 3 bases and the J segment 5 bases; nucleotides outside the gene matches: 5. CDR3 nucleotides: TGCGCCAGCAGCCAGGGACAGGGGATAATAGATACGCAGTATTTT. As protein: CASSQGQGIIDTQYF.

J is TRBJ1-3 and V is TRBV4-3, with TRBD1 matching 9 bases. The CDR3 extends over 14 amino acids. Germline-derived CDR1 and CDR2 are LGHNA and YSLEER. The ends lost 6 bases at V and 4 bases at J; junction bases unmatched: 4. This chain's CDR3 is CASSRGTGGNTIYF. The CDR3 DNA reads as TGCGCCAGCAGTCGGGGGACAGGGGGAAACACCATATATTTT.

This clonotype was counted many times. The V and J genes are TRBV5-1 and TRBJ2-1; D unresolved. The CDR3 is 16 residues long. V lost 4 bases and J 3 bases, leaving 17 bases between the germline ends. The germline CDR1 and CDR2 sequences are SGHRS and YFSETQ. The CDR3, as DNA: TGCGCCAGCAGCCCCCGGGTGGGTTATCTCTACAATGAGCAGTTCTTC. Translated: CASSPRVGYLYNEQFF.